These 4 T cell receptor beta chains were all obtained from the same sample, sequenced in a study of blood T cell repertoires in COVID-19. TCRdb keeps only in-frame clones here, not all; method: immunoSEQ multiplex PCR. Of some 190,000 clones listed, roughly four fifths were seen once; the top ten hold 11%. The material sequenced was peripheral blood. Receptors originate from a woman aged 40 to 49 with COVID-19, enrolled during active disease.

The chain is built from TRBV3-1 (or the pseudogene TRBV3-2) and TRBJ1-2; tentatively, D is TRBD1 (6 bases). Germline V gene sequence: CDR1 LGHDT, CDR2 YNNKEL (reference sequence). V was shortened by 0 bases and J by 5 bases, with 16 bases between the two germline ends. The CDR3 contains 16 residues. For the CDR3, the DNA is TGTGCCAGCAGCCAAGATCTGATCGGACAGAGATATGGCTACACCTTC. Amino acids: CASSQDLIGQRYGYTF.

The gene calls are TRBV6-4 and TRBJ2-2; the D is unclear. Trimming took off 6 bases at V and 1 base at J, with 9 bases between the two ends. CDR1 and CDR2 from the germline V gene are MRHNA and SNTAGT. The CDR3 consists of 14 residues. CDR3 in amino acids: CASSVFGNTGELFF. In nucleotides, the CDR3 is TGTGCCAGCAGCGTTTTCGGGAACACCGGGGAGCTGTTTTTT.

The CDR3 sequence: CSASQFQDTYEQYF. The CDR3 nucleotides read TGCAGTGCTAGTCAGTTCCAGGATACCTACGAGCAGTACTTC. The chain employs TRBV20-1 and TRBJ2-7; no definite D call. Germline CDR1 DFQATT, CDR2 SNEGSKA (reference sequence). This CDR3 is 14 amino acids long. The V and J ends lost 3 bases and 2 bases respectively, with 14 bases between them.

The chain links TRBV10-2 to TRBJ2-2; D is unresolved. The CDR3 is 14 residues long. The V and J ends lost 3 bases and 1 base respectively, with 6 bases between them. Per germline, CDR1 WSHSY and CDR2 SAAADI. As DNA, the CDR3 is TGCGCCAGCAGTGAATTCGGGAACACCGGGGAGCTGTTTTTT. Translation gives CASSEFGNTGELFF.